This T cell receptor beta chain appears in the sequencing data of a study of blood T cells in healthy people across ages. Primed by a sample-barcoded 5' primer and a J-beta primer mix, a second PCR proceeded for roughly 7 to 11 cycles. Every cDNA molecule carried a tag from a template-switch adaptor bearing 12 random nucleotides. TCRdb reanalysed the 5' RACE reads using MiXCR and keeps one entry per CDR3 protein. The sample lists roughly 1,700,000 distinct CDR3 sequences, 28% occurring once. Concerning this clonotype: Its matching antigen is unknown.

Isolating PBMCs gave at least 6 million of these cells per sample. Overall study results and limits: Older age went with lower TCR beta diversity per million T cells, in a roughly linear way. The study regarded diversity estimates from one million T cells as underestimates.

The CDR3 consists of 16 residues. The V gene end was trimmed by 3 bases and the J gene end by 4 bases; junction bases not matched to a gene: 9. Germline CDR1 DFQATT, CDR2 SNEGSKA (reference sequence). The V and J genes are TRBV20-1 and TRBJ2-1; TRBD2 matches 10 bases. This TCR was recovered from a woman in her 30s in good health. The sequencing sample was made of blood. The CDR3 here is CSASWASGGYYNEQFF. CDR3 DNA sequence: TGCAGTGCTAGTTGGGCTAGCGGGGGCTATTACAATGAGCAGTTCTTC.